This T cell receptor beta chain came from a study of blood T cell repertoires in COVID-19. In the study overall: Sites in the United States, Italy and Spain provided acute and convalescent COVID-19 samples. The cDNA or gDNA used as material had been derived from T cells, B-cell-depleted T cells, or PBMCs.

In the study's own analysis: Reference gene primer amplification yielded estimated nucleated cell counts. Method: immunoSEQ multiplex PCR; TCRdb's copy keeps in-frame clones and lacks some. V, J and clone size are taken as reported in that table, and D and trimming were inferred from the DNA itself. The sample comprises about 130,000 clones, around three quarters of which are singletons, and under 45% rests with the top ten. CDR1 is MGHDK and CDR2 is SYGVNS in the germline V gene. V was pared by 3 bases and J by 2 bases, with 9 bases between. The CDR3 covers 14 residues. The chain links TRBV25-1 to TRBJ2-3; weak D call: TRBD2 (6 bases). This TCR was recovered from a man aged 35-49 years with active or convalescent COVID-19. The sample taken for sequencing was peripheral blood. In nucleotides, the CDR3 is TGTGCCAGCAGTGATTGGGGGGTCACAGATACGCAGTATTTT. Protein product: CASSDWGVTDTQYF.